A single sample is the source of the 23 T cell receptor beta chains below, sequenced in a study of blood T cell repertoires in COVID-19. The method was immunoSEQ multiplex PCR; TCRdb's version includes in-frame clones alone and lacks a portion of them. The sample comprises approximately 300,000 clones, 87% of which are singletons, and roughly 2.3% rests with the top ten. The sequenced material came from peripheral blood. The receptor set was obtained from a young man with active or convalescent COVID-19.

The chain uses TRBV10-3 and TRBJ1-2; TRBD1 agrees at 9 bases. The CDR3 consists of 14 residues. Germline CDR1 is ENHRY and CDR2 is SYGVKD. V shed 3 bases and J 5 bases; nucleotides not matched to a gene: 4. This CDR3 reads CAISETGGEYGYTF. CDR3 in DNA: TGTGCCATCAGTGAAACAGGGGGCGAATATGGCTACACCTTC.

This clone was detected a few times. This chain uses TRBV19 with TRBJ1-5; 7 bases match TRBD1. Germline assignment: CDR1 LNHDA and CDR2 SQIVND (reference sequence). The CDR3 has 14 residues. V shed 4 bases, J shed 3 bases, and the junction held 3 bases outside the gene matches. CDR3 sequence (DNA): TGTGCCAGTAGTACACAGGGGAACAATCAGCCCCAGCATTTT. Its translation: CASSTQGNNQPQHF.

This chain connects TRBV29-1 to TRBJ2-2; perhaps TRBD2 as D (6 bases). Germline CDR1 reads SQVTM; CDR2 reads ANQGSEA. Trimming left V 3 bases short and J 5 bases short, with 13 bases between. The CDR3 has 14 residues. The DNA for the CDR3 is TGCAGCGTTGATAAGGAGGGAAGGACCGGGGAGCTGTTTTTT. Its translation: CSVDKEGRTGELFF.

The chain combines TRBV27 with TRBJ1-1, with TRBD1 matching over 7 bases. The CDR3 is 14 residues long. The trim removed 2 bases at V and 2 bases at J, leaving 2 bases unmatched. Germline-derived CDR1 and CDR2 are MNHEY and SMNVEV (reference sequence). CDR3 coding DNA: TGTGCCAGCAGTTTAGGGACAGTAAACACTGAAGCTTTCTTT. It yields the protein CASSLGTVNTEAFF.

J is TRBJ2-1 and V is TRBV4-2; D is perhaps TRBD1 (6 bases). Germline V lookup: CDR1 LGHNA, CDR2 YNFKEQ. CDR3 length: 15 residues. Trimming removed 3 bases from V and 3 bases from J, with 12 bases in between. CDR3 nucleotides: TGTGCCAGCAGCCATGGGGGCCGATTCTACAATGAGCAGTTCTTC. Amino acid sequence: CASSHGGRFYNEQFF.

This clone was picked up a small number of times. J is TRBJ1-2 and V is TRBV10-2; 7 positions match TRBD1. CDR3 length: 14 residues. From germline, CDR1 is WSHSY and CDR2 SAAADI. Trimming removed 6 bases from V and 4 bases from J; junction bases left unmatched: 8. The CDR3 DNA sequence: TGCGCCAGCAGCCCGACAGGGATGGTCTATGGCTACACCTTC. As protein: CASSPTGMVYGYTF.

The rearrangement joins TRBV12-3 or TRBV12-4 to TRBJ1-2, with D unclear. Trimming cost V 3 bases and J 4 bases, with 9 bases left between them. The CDR3 totals 13 residues. In DNA form, the CDR3 reads TGTGCCAGCAGTTTCGGGAGCCCCTATGGCTACACCTTC. This sequence encodes CASSFGSPYGYTF.

The chain links TRBV11-3 to TRBJ2-2; no reliable D call. Trimming shortened V by 3 bases and J by 1 base, and 6 bases separated the two germline ends. The length of the CDR3 is 14 residues. Germline assignment: CDR1 SGHNT and CDR2 YENEEA. The CDR3 here is CASSFQMNTGELFF. Written as DNA, the CDR3 is TGTGCCAGCAGCTTTCAAATGAACACCGGGGAGCTGTTTTTT.

This clone was seen just once. Here the CDR3 reads CASRPTTSGGAAKNIQYF. In DNA, the CDR3 is TGTGCCAGCAGACCGACGACTAGCGGGGGGGCAGCCAAAAACATTCAGTACTTC. V gene TRBV7-9 combines with J gene TRBJ2-4; 14 bases agree with TRBD2. The V gene end was trimmed by 6 bases and the J gene end by 0 bases; junction bases not matched to a gene: 7. The germline V gene encodes CDR1 SEHNR and CDR2 FQNEAQ (reference sequence). The CDR3 is 18 residues long.

The chain joins TRBV6-5 to TRBJ1-3; weak D call: TRBD1 (6 bases). CDR1 is MNHEY, CDR2 SVGAGI, per germline. The length of the CDR3 is 14 residues. Trimming took off 7 bases at V and 0 bases at J, with 10 bases between the two ends. Here the CDR3 DNA reads TGTGCCAGCACCGGACAGACCTCTGGAAACACCATATATTTT. Translated: CASTGQTSGNTIYF.

In DNA, the CDR3 is TGTGCCAGCTCCATGGGCAACCCGGAGACCCAGTACTTC. This codes for CASSMGNPETQYF. The chain uses TRBV3-1 (or the pseudogene TRBV3-2) and TRBJ2-5, with D unresolved. The CDR3 extends over 13 amino acids. CDR1 and CDR2 (germline): LGHDT, YNNKEL (reference sequence). V was shortened by 8 bases and J by 5 bases, with 15 bases between the two germline ends.

The V call is TRBV11-2, the J call TRBJ2-7, with 8 bases matching TRBD1. J was trimmed by 4 bases and V by 1 base; bases with no gene match: 9. CDR3 length equals 16 residues. The germline gives CDR1 SGHAT, CDR2 FQNNGV. The CDR3 bases are TGTGCCAGCAGCTTAGCGGGGACAGGTACTGAGTACGAGCAGTACTTC. The encoded protein is CASSLAGTGTEYEQYF.

This clone was seen a few times. The chain carries TRBV12-3 or TRBV12-4 and TRBJ2-5, with D possibly being TRBD2 (6 bases). V lost 9 bases and J lost 5, with 16 bases in between. The CDR3 loop spans 13 amino acids. As DNA, the CDR3 is TGTGCCAGTGAGCGGGTCGGTGATGAGACCCAGTACTTC. Protein sequence: CASERVGDETQYF.

This clone was counted only a few times. The chain links TRBV27 to TRBJ1-6, with D unclear. V gave up 6 bases and J gave up 12 bases, with 9 bases separating them. The CDR3 contains 11 residues. Germline lookup yields CDR1 MNHEY and CDR2 SMNVEV (reference sequence). CDR3 coding DNA: TGTGCCAGCAGCCATCGAGGACCCCTCCACTTT. It translates to CASSHRGPLHF.

The V gene is TRBV4-1, the J gene TRBJ2-7; TRBD1 matches at 9 bases. The CDR3 has 14 residues. Germline trimming cut 4 bases from V and 7 bases from J; bases unmatched to any gene: 8. Germline V lookup: CDR1 MGHRA, CDR2 YSYEKL. DNA for the CDR3: TGCGCCAGCAGCCCCGGGACAGGGCTGCTAGAGCAGTACTTC. Its protein is CASSPGTGLLEQYF.

As DNA, the CDR3 is TGTGCCAGCAGCCCGATCACGGGAGGGGATGTGAACATTCAGTACTTC. Amino acids: CASSPITGGDVNIQYF. The chain joins TRBV4-2 to TRBJ2-4, with TRBD2 matching 8 bases. The CDR3 totals 16 residues. The germline V gene has CDR1 LGHNA and CDR2 YNFKEQ. V was clipped by 4 bases and J by 7 bases; unmatched bases: 12.

This chain uses TRBV4-1 with TRBJ2-2, with D possibly being TRBD2 (5 bases). V lost 2 bases, J lost 7 bases, and 14 bases lay in between. CDR1 is MGHRA, CDR2 YSYEKL, per germline. This CDR3 spans 15 amino acids. CDR3 amino acids: CASSQPVRGGGELFF. The CDR3 DNA reads TGCGCCAGCAGCCAACCCGTGAGAGGAGGCGGGGAGCTGTTTTTT.

This chain connects TRBV28 to TRBJ2-7; TRBD2 aligns across 9 bases. V shed 6 bases, J shed 0 bases, and the junction held 6 bases outside the gene matches. The germline V gene has CDR1 MDHEN and CDR2 SYDVKM. The CDR3 is 15 residues long. CDR3 coding DNA: TGTGCCAGCAGCTATCATAGCGGGAGCTCCTACGAGCAGTACTTC. Protein sequence: CASSYHSGSSYEQYF.

The V and J genes are TRBV3-1 (or the pseudogene TRBV3-2) and TRBJ2-1; no clear D gene. Trimming removed 2 bases at V and 15 bases at J, with 14 bases between. The V gene's germline CDR1 is LGHDT and CDR2 YNNKEL (reference sequence). This CDR3 is 12 amino acids long. The CDR3 region has the DNA TGTGCCAGCAGCCAAAGTGAGGCCAAGCCGTTCTTC. Translation gives CASSQSEAKPFF.

The rearrangement joins TRBV6-6 to TRBJ1-2, with TRBD1 identical over 8 bases. Germline CDR1 and CDR2: MNHNY and SVGAGI (reference sequence). The CDR3 is 15 residues long. Unmatched junction bases numbered 12, after V lost 7 bases and J lost 5 bases. The CDR3: CASTTPDRGPYGYTF. Written as DNA, the CDR3 is TGTGCCAGCACCACACCAGACAGGGGACCGTATGGCTACACCTTC.

The V gene is TRBV7-2, the J gene TRBJ1-4, with D possibly TRBD1 on 6 matching bases. V lost 1 base, J lost 8 bases, and 14 bases lay in between. CDR3 length: 15 residues. Germline V gene data show CDR1 as SGHTA and CDR2 as FQGNSA. CDR3 nucleotide sequence: TGTGCCAGCAGCTTAGACTTCAGGGGCCGGGAAAAACTGTTTTTT. Translating it yields CASSLDFRGREKLFF.

The rearrangement uses TRBV29-1 and TRBJ2-1, with 13 bases matching TRBD2. With V trimmed by 6 bases and J by 9 bases, 8 bases remained unmatched. This CDR3 spans 14 amino acids. Germline V gives CDR1 SQVTM, CDR2 ANQGSEA. DNA for the CDR3: TGCAGCGTGAGGACTAGCGGGAGCGGAGGTGAGCAGTTCTTC. Its protein product is CSVRTSGSGGEQFF.

J is TRBJ2-1 and V is TRBV19; 8 bases are shared with TRBD2. The CDR3 loop spans 18 amino acids. Trimming removed 3 bases from V and 2 bases from J; junction bases left unmatched: 12. Germline loops: CDR1 LNHDA, CDR2 SQIVND (reference sequence). CDR3 amino acids: CASSMVAGGPGAYNEQFF. In DNA form, the CDR3 reads TGTGCCAGTAGTATGGTGGCGGGGGGCCCGGGGGCCTACAATGAGCAGTTCTTC.